This T cell receptor beta chain was captured by sequencing in a study of blood T cell repertoires in COVID-19. Across the whole study: Samples representing acute and convalescent COVID-19 were sourced from the United States, Italy and Spain. T cells, B-cell-depleted T cells, or PBMCs provided the cDNA or gDNA that served as material.

Germline V lookup: CDR1 SGHNT, CDR2 YYREEE (reference sequence). V lost 1 base and J lost 5, with 16 bases in between. The CDR3 contains 15 residues. Authors' processing steps: It was from reference gene primer amplification that nucleated cell counts were estimated. Some clones are missing from TCRdb's copy, which holds only in-frame ones; the method was immunoSEQ multiplex PCR. The V and J calls and clone size were taken over from that table, and D and trimming were inferred from the DNA. The sample lists 40,000 to 50,000 clones; 80% to 90% were seen once. The sequence was obtained from a human donor in a cohort sampled during active COVID-19. The sample comprised peripheral blood. This chain links TRBV5-4 with TRBJ2-7; a possible D gene is TRBD2 (5 bases). CDR3 sequence reads: CASSLKREVGNEQYF. The CDR3, as DNA: TGTGCCAGCAGCTTGAAGAGGGAAGTCGGGAACGAGCAGTACTTC.